A single sample is the source of the 5 T cell receptor beta chains below, sequenced in a study of technical replicates of blood from a handful of donors. Profiling relied on immunoSEQ multiplex PCR, and the TCRdb table lists in-frame clones only, not all of them. The sample consists of roughly 79,000 clones, 80% to 90% of them appearing once. Sequenced input: PBMCs. These receptors were taken from a human donor in good health. Some clones in this sample may be carry-over from other donors' samples.

This clone was observed a few times. The V call is TRBV6-5, the J call TRBJ2-5, with TRBD2 identical over 8 bases. V shed 6 bases and J 0 bases; nucleotides not matched to a gene: 6. The CDR3 loop spans 15 amino acids. Germline CDR1 MNHEY, CDR2 SVGAGI. The CDR3 coding sequence is TGTGCCAGCAGACCTACTAGCGGAGACCAAGAGACCCAGTACTTC. Amino acids: CASRPTSGDQETQYF.

The V and J genes are TRBV19 and TRBJ1-2, with D maybe TRBD1 (5 bases). CDR1 is LNHDA and CDR2 is SQIVND in the germline V gene (reference sequence). V lost 7 bases, J lost 0 bases, and 15 bases lay in between. The length of the CDR3 is 15 residues. CDR3 amino acids: CASTRGDATNYGYTF. The CDR3 DNA reads TGTGCCAGTACCCGCGGGGACGCTACTAACTATGGCTACACCTTC.

The chain links TRBV9 to TRBJ2-7; D possibly corresponds to TRBD1 (5 bases). The germline gives CDR1 SGDLS, CDR2 YYNGEE. The CDR3 is made up of 13 amino acids. V lost 1 base and J lost 6, with 11 bases in between. CDR3 bases: TGTGCCAGCAGCGTAAGGCAGGGAACCGAGCAGTACTTC. Translated, it gives CASSVRQGTEQYF.

The V call is TRBV5-6, the J call TRBJ2-1, with no clear D. V was clipped by 0 bases and J by 3 bases, with 7 bases between them. The germline gives CDR1 SGHDT, CDR2 YYEEEE. This CDR3 has 14 residues. The DNA for the CDR3 is TGTGCCAGCAGCTTGGTCCCGTACTACAATGAGCAGTTCTTC. Residues: CASSLVPYYNEQFF.

This clone has a single count. The gene calls are TRBV27 and TRBJ1-2; 8 nucleotides agree with TRBD1. Germline V lookup: CDR1 MNHEY, CDR2 SMNVEV (reference sequence). CDR3 size: 13 residues. V trimming: 3 bases; J trimming: 6 bases; junction bases outside the gene matches: 3. The CDR3 bases are TGTGCCAGCAGTTTCAACAGGGGGGATGGCTACACCTTC. Translating gives CASSFNRGDGYTF.